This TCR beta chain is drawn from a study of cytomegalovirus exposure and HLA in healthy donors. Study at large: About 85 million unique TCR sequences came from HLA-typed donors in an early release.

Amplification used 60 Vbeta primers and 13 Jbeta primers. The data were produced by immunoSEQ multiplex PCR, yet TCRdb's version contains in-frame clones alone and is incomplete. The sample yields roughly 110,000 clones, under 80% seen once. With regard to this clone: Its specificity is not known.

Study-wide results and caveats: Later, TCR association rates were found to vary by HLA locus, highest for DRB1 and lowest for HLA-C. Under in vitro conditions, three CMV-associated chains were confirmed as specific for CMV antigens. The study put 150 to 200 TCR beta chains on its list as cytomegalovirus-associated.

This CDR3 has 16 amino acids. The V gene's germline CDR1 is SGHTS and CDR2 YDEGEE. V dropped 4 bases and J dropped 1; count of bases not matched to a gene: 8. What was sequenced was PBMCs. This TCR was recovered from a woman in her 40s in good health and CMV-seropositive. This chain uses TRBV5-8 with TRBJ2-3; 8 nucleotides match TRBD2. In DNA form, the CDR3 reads TGTGCCAGCAGCACCCTGGGTAGCGGGGGCACAGATACGCAGTATTTT. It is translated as CASSTLGSGGTDTQYF.